This passage covers 21 T cell receptor beta chains from one sample sequenced in a study of high-grade serous ovarian cancer treatment subgroups. Clones were read by immunoSEQ multiplex PCR, and TCRdb kept only the in-frame ones, dropping some. The sample yields 4,700 or so clones, about 70% seen once. Tumor samples were obtained before definitive surgery or chemotherapy. Material for sequencing was tumor tissue. The receptors were sampled from a human donor with high-grade serous ovarian cancer.

This clone was seen only a few times. This sequence joins TRBV2 and TRBJ1-5; 9 bases line up with TRBD1. The V segment lost 6 bases and the J segment 6 bases; nucleotides outside the gene matches: 6. The CDR3 is made up of 14 amino acids. In germline, CDR1 is SNHLY, CDR2 FYNNEI. The CDR3: CASRGDRDSQPQHF. CDR3 coding DNA: TGTGCCAGCAGAGGGGACAGGGACAGTCAGCCCCAGCATTTT.

This clone came up a few times. This chain uses TRBV9 with TRBJ1-1, with 8 bases fitting TRBD1. This CDR3 is 14 amino acids long. Germline V gene lookup returns CDR1 SGDLS and CDR2 YYNGEE. Trimming took 3 bases from V and 3 from J; bases not matched to a gene: 4. Here the CDR3 DNA reads TGTGCCAGCAGCGAGACAGGGGAGGACACTGAAGCTTTCTTT. It specifies CASSETGEDTEAFF.

The rearrangement uses TRBV5-5 and TRBJ1-1; 9 bases map to TRBD1. The CDR3 totals 16 residues. Germline V CDR1 and CDR2: SGHKS, YYEKEE (reference sequence). Germline trimming cut 3 bases from V and 4 bases from J; bases unmatched to any gene: 10. CDR3 sequence reads: CASSSFRDREGTEAFF. DNA for the CDR3: TGTGCCAGCAGCTCCTTCCGGGACAGGGAAGGCACTGAAGCTTTCTTT.

This sequence joins TRBV6-5 and TRBJ2-7, with D possibly matching TRBD1 (7 bases). The CDR3 has 15 residues. The germline V gene encodes CDR1 MNHEY and CDR2 SVGAGI. V shed 0 bases and J shed 5 bases, with 14 bases lying between them. In DNA, the CDR3 is TGTGCCAGCAGTTACTCTAACAGGGGAGGAAACGAGCAGTACTTC. Protein product: CASSYSNRGGNEQYF.

This chain joins TRBV30 and TRBJ2-5; D perhaps matches TRBD1 (6 bases). Trimming took off 8 bases at V and 5 bases at J, with 27 bases between the two ends. Germline CDR1 reads GTSNPN; CDR2 reads SVGIG (reference sequence). The CDR3 extends over 16 amino acids. As DNA, the CDR3 is TGTGCCACGGAGTGCGAAAGGGGGACCCCCCGGGAGACCCAGTACTTC. Its translation is CATECERGTPRETQYF.

This rearrangement joins TRBV7-9 to TRBJ2-7; 8 bases agree with TRBD1. Germline CDR1 SEHNR, CDR2 FQNEAQ (reference sequence). The CDR3 consists of 15 residues. V gave up 1 base and J gave up 6 bases; unmatched junction bases: 8. The CDR3 DNA sequence: TGTGCCAGCAGCTTAGTCTCAGGGGGCAAGGTCGAGCAGTACTTC. Its translation is CASSLVSGGKVEQYF. Combining the CDR3 with reference TRBV7-9 and TRBJ2-7 gives the whole variable domain DTGVSQNPRHKITKRGQNVTFRCDPISEHNRLYWYRQTLGQGPEFLTYFQNEAQLEKSRLLSDRFSAERPKGSFSTLEIQRTEQGDSAMYLCASSLVSGGKVEQYFGPGTRLTVT.

The chain has TRBV5-1 and TRBJ2-1; D is perhaps TRBD2 (6 bases). In germline, CDR1 is SGHRS, CDR2 YFSETQ. V lost 4 bases and J lost 5, with 16 bases in between. CDR3 size: 15 residues. CDR3 nucleotides: TGCGCCAGCAGCGGTCCGGGGGATTCGGACAATGAGCAGTTCTTC. Protein: CASSGPGDSDNEQFF.

This clone was picked up a small number of times. The J gene is TRBJ1-2, the V gene TRBV4-2; no clear D gene. Germline CDR1 and CDR2: LGHNA and YNFKEQ. This CDR3 is built from 14 residues. V lost 0 bases, J lost 8 bases, and 13 bases lay in between. For the CDR3, the DNA is TGTGCCAGCAGCCAAGATCGCAACTATAGAGGCTACACCTTC. This sequence encodes CASSQDRNYRGYTF.

In DNA form, the CDR3 reads TGTGCCTGGAGGCGACCCACTCGGACTGAAGCTTTCTTT. Its translation is CAWRRPTRTEAFF. The chain is built from TRBV30 and TRBJ1-1, with no clear D. This CDR3 is built from 13 residues. The V end lost 3 bases, the J end lost 5 bases, and 13 bases lay between the germline ends. CDR1 is GTSNPN and CDR2 is SVGIG in the germline V gene (reference sequence).

The chain carries TRBV2 and TRBJ2-1; D perhaps matches TRBD1 (7 bases). The germline V and J ends were trimmed by 5 bases and 10 bases, with 12 bases remaining between them. The CDR3 loop spans 12 amino acids. CDR1 SNHLY and CDR2 FYNNEI come from the germline V gene. The CDR3 bases are TGTGCCAGCAGTCGACTAGGGGGCGAGCAGTTCTTC. The encoded protein is CASSRLGGEQFF.

The genes are TRBV2 and TRBJ2-3; 9 bases are shared with TRBD2. Germline values: CDR1 SNHLY, CDR2 FYNNEI. V shed 4 bases and J 2 bases; nucleotides not matched to a gene: 1. This CDR3 spans 14 amino acids. In DNA form, the CDR3 reads TGTGCCAGCAGTGGACTAGCGGACACAGATACGCAGTATTTT. Protein product: CASSGLADTDTQYF.

This clone has only one observation. The rearrangement uses TRBV15 and TRBJ2-3; 9 nucleotides agree with TRBD2. Germline CDR1 LNHNV, CDR2 YYDKDF (reference sequence). The CDR3 is 17 amino acids. After removal of 2 bases from V and 0 bases from J, the junction contained 6 bases not matched to a gene. The CDR3 nucleotides read TGTGCCACCAGCAGACCTAGCGGGGCTCCTAGCACAGATACGCAGTATTTT. Its protein product is CATSRPSGAPSTDTQYF.

V usage is TRBV10-3 and J usage is TRBJ2-1; 11 nucleotides agree with TRBD2. The ends lost 11 bases at V and 12 bases at J; junction bases unmatched: 15. Germline V CDR1 and CDR2: ENHRY, SYGVKD. The CDR3 loop spans 14 amino acids. In DNA, the CDR3 is TGTGCCTCCTCTTTGGAGAGACTAGCGGGGTGGCAGTTCTTC. This sequence encodes CASSLERLAGWQFF.

V and J are TRBV7-9 and TRBJ1-1, with D perhaps TRBD1 (5 bases). Trimming shortened V by 1 base and J by 6 bases, and 12 bases separated the two germline ends. This CDR3 is 14 amino acids long. CDR1 is SEHNR and CDR2 is FQNEAQ in the germline V gene (reference sequence). The CDR3 loop is CASSLVGARAEAFF. The CDR3 DNA reads as TGTGCCAGCAGCTTAGTCGGGGCTAGGGCTGAAGCTTTCTTT. The full variable domain, its missing parts supplied by reference TRBV7-9 and TRBJ1-1, is DTGVSQNPRHKITKRGQNVTFRCDPISEHNRLYWYRQTLGQGPEFLTYFQNEAQLEKSRLLSDRFSAERPKGSFSTLEIQRTEQGDSAMYLCASSLVGARAEAFFGQGTRLTVV.

V usage is TRBV6-5 and J usage is TRBJ1-6; a possible D gene is TRBD1 (5 bases). The V and J ends lost 2 bases and 7 bases respectively, with 9 bases between them. The CDR3 is made up of 14 amino acids. The germline V gene encodes CDR1 MNHEY and CDR2 SVGAGI. The CDR3 reads CASSYGRANSPLHF. CDR3 coding DNA: TGTGCCAGCAGTTACGGCAGGGCCAATTCACCCCTCCACTTT.

The table lists this clone with a few counts. For the CDR3, the DNA is TGCGCCAGCAGTGAGGAGGACCACTACAATGAGCAGTTCTTC. Translating gives CASSEEDHYNEQFF. This rearrangement joins TRBV10-1 to TRBJ2-1, with no clear D. Germline V lookup: CDR1 WNHNN, CDR2 SYGVQD (reference sequence). The CDR3 totals 14 residues. Trimming pared 2 bases from V and 3 bases from J, leaving 8 bases between.

The V and J genes are TRBV4-3 and TRBJ1-2; D not resolved. V was clipped by 2 bases and J by 4 bases, with 14 bases between them. In germline, CDR1 is LGHNA, CDR2 YSLEER. CDR3 size: 15 residues. CDR3 region: CASSQRSRDFYGYTF. The DNA for the CDR3 is TGCGCCAGCAGCCAAAGGAGCCGAGACTTCTATGGCTACACCTTC.

The rearrangement joins TRBV28 to TRBJ1-5, with a possible D match to TRBD1 (5 bases). Trimming pared 3 bases from V and 5 bases from J, leaving 11 bases between. The CDR3 loop spans 14 amino acids. The germline CDR1 and CDR2 sequences are MDHEN and SYDVKM. CDR3 sequence reads: CASSLWDLHQPQHF. CDR3 in DNA: TGTGCCAGCAGTTTGTGGGACCTGCATCAGCCCCAGCATTTT.

This clone was detected once. V usage is TRBV25-1 and J usage is TRBJ1-5, with D tentatively TRBD1 (5 bases). There are 13 residues in the CDR3. Germline-derived CDR1 and CDR2 are MGHDK and SYGVNS. Trimming stripped 6 bases from V and 5 bases from J, with 11 bases between. CDR3 DNA: TGTGCCAGCAGGGGGGGGGAACATCAGCCCCAGCATTTT. This gives the protein CASRGGEHQPQHF.

The chain has TRBV28 and TRBJ2-7; D gene uncertain. With 6 bases removed from V and 6 bases from J, the gap between germline ends came to 15 bases. The V gene's germline CDR1 is MDHEN and CDR2 SYDVKM. This CDR3 spans 13 amino acids. CDR3 loop: CASRTSRPGEQYV. The CDR3 coding sequence is TGTGCCAGCAGAACATCCCGGCCCGGCGAGCAGTACGTC.

V and J are TRBV29-1 and TRBJ1-1, with no clear D. The CDR3 is 13 amino acids. V gave up 4 bases and J gave up 1 base, with 10 bases separating them. CDR1 SQVTM and CDR2 ANQGSEA come from the germline V gene. The CDR3 loop is CSVAEWRNTEAFF. CDR3 DNA sequence: TGCAGCGTTGCGGAGTGGAGGAACACTGAAGCTTTCTTT.